The 27 T cell receptor beta chains below all came from one sample that was sequenced in a study of shared clonotypes between healthy human individuals. Assay: immunoSEQ multiplex PCR; the TCRdb copy retains only in-frame clones and omits some. The data hold 850,000 to 1,200,000 clones, with 60% to 80% observed a single time. The specimen was memory CD4+ T cells sorted from blood. The subset here: CD45RA-negative fraction. These receptors were obtained from a young man in good health.

On this clone itself: Within the sample, other DNA sequences also encode this same CDR3. V usage is TRBV28 and J usage is TRBJ2-7; D perhaps matches TRBD1 (6 bases). Trimming stripped 2 bases from V and 4 bases from J, with 12 bases between. Germline V gives CDR1 MDHEN, CDR2 SYDVKM. The CDR3 sequence is 14 residues long. The chain's CDR3 is CASSLGTGLYEQYF. The CDR3 nucleotides are TGTGCCAGCAGTTTAGGAACAGGGCTTTACGAGCAGTACTTC.

V is TRBV9 and J is TRBJ2-7, with TRBD2 identical over 10 bases. The CDR3 has 15 amino acids. V lost 3 bases and J lost 0; bases outside the gene matches: 3. The germline gives CDR1 SGDLS, CDR2 YYNGEE. The chain's CDR3 is CASSASSGSSYEQYF. The CDR3 DNA reads as TGTGCCAGCAGCGCGTCTAGCGGGAGCTCCTACGAGCAGTACTTC. The full variable domain, its missing parts supplied by reference TRBV9 and TRBJ2-7, is DSGVTQTPKHLITATGQRVTLRCSPRSGDLSVYWYQQSLDQGLQFLIQYYNGEERAKGNILERFSAQQFPDLHSELNLSSLELGDSALYFCASSASSGSSYEQYFGPGTRLTVT.

The chain recombines TRBV7-2 with TRBJ2-4, with 8 bases that match TRBD1. Germline V gene sequence: CDR1 SGHTA, CDR2 FQGNSA. This CDR3 has 13 residues. V gave up 5 bases and J gave up 12 bases; unmatched junction bases: 9. The DNA of the CDR3 is TGTGCCAGCAGCCTAAGGTCGGGACAGGATCAGTACTTC. Translated: CASSLRSGQDQYF. Variable domain in full (rest from reference TRBV7-2 and TRBJ2-4): GAGVSQSPSNKVTEKGKDVELRCDPISGHTALYWYRQSLGQGLEFLIYFQGNSAPDKSGLPSDRFSAERTGGSVSTLTIQRTQQEDSAVYLCASSLRSGQDQYFGAGTRLSVL.

V gene TRBV20-1 combines with J gene TRBJ2-3; the D gene is possibly TRBD1 (5 bases). The CDR3 contains 11 residues. V was cut by 6 bases and J by 10 bases, with 14 bases left in between. The germline CDR1 and CDR2 sequences are DFQATT and SNEGSKA (reference sequence). The CDR3 reads CSAPQGNAQYF. In DNA, the CDR3 is TGCAGTGCCCCCCAGGGTAATGCGCAGTATTTT.

The chain combines TRBV19 with TRBJ2-5; TRBD2 agrees at 8 bases. The CDR3 is 15 amino acids. J lost 6 bases, V lost 3 bases, and 9 bases had no gene match. From germline, CDR1 is LNHDA and CDR2 SQIVND (reference sequence). For the CDR3, the DNA is TGTGCCAGTAGTATCACAGGACTAGCCATACAGACCCAGTACTTC. This gives the protein CASSITGLAIQTQYF.

V gene TRBV6-5 combines with J gene TRBJ2-1; D remains unclear. CDR3 length equals 15 residues. Germline loops: CDR1 MNHEY, CDR2 SVGAGI. Trimming removed 5 bases at V and 0 bases at J, with 11 bases between. This CDR3 reads CASSQAWSSYNEQFF. For the CDR3, the DNA is TGTGCCAGCAGTCAGGCATGGAGCTCCTACAATGAGCAGTTCTTC.

The rearrangement joins TRBV4-1 to TRBJ2-5; 11 bases align to TRBD1. CDR1 and CDR2 from the germline V gene are MGHRA and YSYEKL. V shed 5 bases and J 5 bases; nucleotides not matched to a gene: 13. This CDR3 has 17 amino acids. The CDR3 reads CASSASASGTGGETQYF. CDR3 sequence (DNA): TGCGCCAGCAGCGCATCAGCTTCCGGGACAGGGGGGGAGACCCAGTACTTC.

This sequence joins TRBV2 and TRBJ2-3; weak D call: TRBD1 (6 bases). CDR1 and CDR2 (germline): SNHLY, FYNNEI. The CDR3 has 13 residues. The ends were cut back, 6 bases at V and 4 bases at J, with 11 bases in the middle. This chain's CDR3 is CASRDPGADTQYF. CDR3 nucleotides: TGTGCCAGCAGAGACCCAGGGGCAGATACGCAGTATTTT.

The chain uses TRBV7-9 and TRBJ2-3; the match to TRBD2 covers 7 bases. V lost 5 bases and J lost 4; bases outside the gene matches: 9. This CDR3 is built from 15 residues. From germline, CDR1 is SEHNR and CDR2 FQNEAQ (reference sequence). The CDR3 here is CASSLRTSLADTQYF. For the CDR3, the DNA is TGTGCCAGCAGCCTACGGACTAGTCTCGCAGATACGCAGTATTTT.

The chain recombines TRBV6-6 with TRBJ2-1; D uncertain. The CDR3 has 14 amino acids. The germline gives CDR1 MNHNY, CDR2 SVGAGI (reference sequence). The V and J ends lost 8 bases and 0 bases respectively, with 11 bases between them. The CDR3 spells CASLGRISYNEQFF. CDR3 in DNA: TGTGCCAGCCTCGGGCGTATCTCCTACAATGAGCAGTTCTTC.

This rearrangement joins TRBV28 to TRBJ2-3, with D possibly TRBD1 on 5 matching bases. From germline, CDR1 is MDHEN and CDR2 SYDVKM. V shed 5 bases and J shed 9 bases, with 15 bases lying between them. The CDR3 runs to 13 residues. In DNA, the CDR3 is TGTGCCAGCAGTACGCCAGGCGCAGGGACGCAGTATTTT. Translation: CASSTPGAGTQYF. The full variable domain, completed using reference TRBV28 and TRBJ2-3, is DVKVTQSSRYLVKRTGEKVFLECVQDMDHENMFWYRQDPGLGLRLIYFSYDVKMKEKGDIPEGYSVSREKKERFSLILESASTNQTSMYLCASSTPGAGTQYFGPGTRLTVL.

The V gene is TRBV27, the J gene TRBJ2-1, with 12 bases identical to TRBD2. V shed 2 bases and J 10 bases; nucleotides not matched to a gene: 18. CDR1 is MNHEY and CDR2 is SMNVEV in the germline V gene (reference sequence). The CDR3 length is 19 residues. The CDR3 DNA reads TGTGCCAGCAGTTTAGTGGGACTAGCGGGTGTGGGTCGGTATTCCGAGCAGTTCTTC. Its protein product is CASSLVGLAGVGRYSEQFF.

The genes are TRBV28 and TRBJ2-3; 14 bases are shared with TRBD2. The CDR3 is made up of 15 amino acids. V lost 5 bases, J lost 11 bases, and 9 bases stayed unmatched. Germline CDR1 and CDR2: MDHEN and SYDVKM. This CDR3 is CASSPGLAGAGGQYF. CDR3 nucleotides: TGTGCCAGCAGTCCGGGACTAGCGGGGGCGGGGGGGCAGTATTTT.

Comment on this clone: A read error may produce the germline difference seen at one junction end. The chain uses TRBV7-7 and TRBJ2-5, with D uncertain. Germline V CDR1 and CDR2: SSHAT, FNYEAQ (reference sequence). The CDR3 extends over 13 amino acids. In nucleotides, the CDR3 is TGTGCTAGCAGCCCGGACCGGTCAGAGACCCAGTACTTC. It codes for CASSPDRSETQYF.

This clone was detected a few times. J is TRBJ1-2 and V is TRBV19, with D maybe TRBD1 (6 bases). With 3 bases removed from V and 5 bases from J, the gap between germline ends came to 16 bases. The germline V gene encodes CDR1 LNHDA and CDR2 SQIVND (reference sequence). The CDR3 covers 15 residues. In nucleotides, the CDR3 is TGTGCCAGTAGTATCGGGGGGCAGGGGAGTTATGGCTACACCTTC. Protein product: CASSIGGQGSYGYTF. The complete variable domain, with remaining parts taken from reference TRBV19 and TRBJ1-2, reads DGGITQSPKYLFRKEGQNVTLSCEQNLNHDAMYWYRQDPGQGLRLIYYSQIVNDFQKGDIAEGYSVSREKKESFPLTVTSAQKNPTAFYLCASSIGGQGSYGYTFGSGTRLTVV.

In regard to this clone: The same CDR3 is also encoded by other DNA sequences in this sample. V gene TRBV7-6 combines with J gene TRBJ2-3, with D perhaps matching TRBD1 (6 bases). Trimming left V 1 base short and J 0 bases short, with 8 bases between. Germline V lookup: CDR1 SGHVS, CDR2 FNYEAQ. This CDR3 comprises 15 residues. Here the CDR3 DNA reads TGTGCCAGCAGCTTAGTAGGGGGTAGCACAGATACGCAGTATTTT. It codes for CASSLVGGSTDTQYF.

This chain links TRBV19 with TRBJ2-1; D might be TRBD2 (7 bases). Germline V CDR1 and CDR2: LNHDA, SQIVND (reference sequence). The CDR3 is 15 residues long. V gave up 8 bases and J gave up 0 bases, with 14 bases separating them. Here the CDR3 DNA reads TGTGCCAGTTCCGGGGGGCCGAGCTCCTACAATGAGCAGTTCTTC. This sequence encodes CASSGGPSSYNEQFF.

The rearrangement uses TRBV29-1 and TRBJ1-2; no clear D gene. The CDR3 is 13 amino acids. The V gene lost 7 bases and the J gene lost 4 bases, with 16 bases spanning the gap. Germline CDR1 reads SQVTM; CDR2 reads ANQGSEA. The CDR3 DNA reads as TGCAGCGCTGAGATGGGAAAGGGCTATGGCTACACCTTC. Protein product: CSAEMGKGYGYTF.

The chain recombines TRBV6-1 with TRBJ2-4; a weak D match, TRBD2 (5 bases). The V gene's germline CDR1 is MNHNS and CDR2 SASEGT. V lost 4 bases to trimming and J lost 0 bases, with 16 bases between them. The CDR3 contains 17 residues. DNA of the CDR3: TGTGCCAGCAGTGTTAGAACTGGGAGTGTAGCCAAAAACATTCAGTACTTC. Its protein product is CASSVRTGSVAKNIQYF.

The rearrangement uses TRBV18 and TRBJ1-2; 8 nucleotides agree with TRBD1. The CDR3 covers 15 residues. Trimming removed 6 bases from V and 8 bases from J; junction bases left unmatched: 14. Germline values: CDR1 KGHSH, CDR2 LQKENI. In DNA form, the CDR3 reads TGTGCCAGCTCCCCCCGGGACAGGACTTTGAGCGGCTACACCTTC. It translates to CASSPRDRTLSGYTF.

This rearrangement joins TRBV5-5 to TRBJ1-6; D unclear. The CDR3 has 16 residues. V was trimmed by 2 bases and J by 7 bases, leaving 16 bases between them. Germline lookup yields CDR1 SGHKS and CDR2 YYEKEE (reference sequence). The CDR3 sequence is CASSFLEWAANSPLHF. Here the CDR3 DNA reads TGTGCCAGCAGCTTTCTTGAGTGGGCAGCGAATTCACCCCTCCACTTT. Drawing the rest from reference TRBV5-5 and TRBJ1-6, the complete variable domain is DAGVTQSPTHLIKTRGQQVTLRCSPISGHKSVSWYQQVLGQGPQFIFQYYEKEERGRGNFPDRFSARQFPNYSSELNVNALLLGDSALYLCASSFLEWAANSPLHFGNGTRLTVT.

The V and J genes are TRBV6-5 and TRBJ1-2; D possibly corresponds to TRBD1 (6 bases). The CDR3 has 15 amino acids. Per the germline V gene, CDR1 is MNHEY and CDR2 is SVGAGI. Trimming cost V 2 bases and J 4 bases, with 14 bases left between them. As DNA, the CDR3 is TGTGCCAGCAGTTACCGGTCAGGGGATCTCTATGGCTACACCTTC. Translation gives CASSYRSGDLYGYTF.

This clone was counted a single time. V and J are TRBV5-1 and TRBJ2-4; TRBD2 is a possible D gene (6 bases). There are 15 residues in the CDR3. V lost 0 bases and J 4 bases, leaving 11 bases between the germline ends. The V gene's germline CDR1 is SGHRS and CDR2 YFSETQ. The CDR3: CASSLGSGLKNIQYF. The CDR3 DNA sequence: TGCGCCAGCAGCTTGGGTTCGGGACTGAAAAACATTCAGTACTTC. The full variable domain, completed using reference TRBV5-1 and TRBJ2-4, is KAGVTQTPRYLIKTRGQQVTLSCSPISGHRSVSWYQQTPGQGLQFLFEYFSETQRNKGNFPGRFSGRQFSNSRSEMNVSTLELGDSALYLCASSLGSGLKNIQYFGAGTRLSVL.

J is TRBJ1-2 and V is TRBV19; D is uncertain. Between the trimmed V and J ends, which lost 5 bases and 4 bases, there was a span of 11 bases. CDR3 size: 13 residues. Germline V gene data show CDR1 as LNHDA and CDR2 as SQIVND (reference sequence). CDR3 loop: CASSGRTVYGYTF. CDR3 nucleotide sequence: TGTGCCAGTAGTGGGAGGACGGTCTATGGCTACACCTTC.

This chain links TRBV13 with TRBJ2-5; 8 positions match TRBD2. Per the germline V gene, CDR1 is PRHDT and CDR2 is FYEKMQ (reference sequence). The length of the CDR3 is 15 residues. The V and J ends lost 4 bases and 5 bases, in that order; junction bases with no gene match: 9. CDR3 region: CASSSGGGRAETQYF. CDR3 nucleotide sequence: TGTGCCAGCAGCTCTGGCGGGGGGCGGGCGGAGACCCAGTACTTC. Drawing the rest from reference TRBV13 and TRBJ2-5, the complete variable domain is AAGVIQSPRHLIKEKRETATLKCYPIPRHDTVYWYQQGPGQDPQFLISFYEKMQSDKGSIPDRFSAQQFSDYHSELNMSSLELGDSALYFCASSSGGGRAETQYFGPGTRLLVL.

The chain is built from TRBV25-1 and TRBJ1-5, with D possibly being TRBD1 (6 bases). The CDR3 length is 14 residues. Germline V gene lookup returns CDR1 MGHDK and CDR2 SYGVNS. V shed 4 bases and J shed 3 bases, with 10 bases lying between them. Here the CDR3 DNA reads TGTGCCAGCAGTGCGACAGGCCCCAATCAGCCCCAGCATTTT. Protein: CASSATGPNQPQHF.

The rearrangement joins TRBV7-9 to TRBJ2-2; TRBD1 agrees at 7 bases. Germline assignment: CDR1 SEHNR and CDR2 FQNEAQ (reference sequence). V was clipped by 1 base and J by 2 bases; unmatched bases: 4. The CDR3 extends over 16 amino acids. The CDR3 nucleotides read TGTGCCAGCAGCTTAGAGGGACAGATAAACACCGGGGAGCTGTTTTTT. Translated, it gives CASSLEGQINTGELFF.